Listed below are T cell receptor beta chains from one sample, sequenced in a study of blood T cell repertoires in COVID-19. This table comes from immunoSEQ multiplex PCR, and its TCRdb copy is limited to in-frame clones, with some not included. This table has about 100,000 clones, more than 75% appearing once. The material sequenced was peripheral blood. The receptors were gathered from a human donor in a cohort sampled during active COVID-19. Each CDR3 is given with its conserved first and last residue. Each record gives: D gene, J gene, clone size, V gene, CDR3 protein, CDR3 DNA. A D gene is named only where the DNA matches it firmly. A row's size may be missing; if present it is once, few, many or a size class.

D: TRBD1
J: TRBJ2-1
size: NA
V: TRBV6-2/TRBV6-3
CDR3: CASSYPFRTGGNEQFF
DNA: TGTGCCAGCAGTTACCCATTCAGGACAGGGGGCAATGAGCAGTTCTTC

D: TRBD2
J: TRBJ2-5
size: once
V: TRBV19
CDR3: CASSLGLAGDVETQYF
DNA: TGTGCCAGTAGTCTCGGACTAGCGGGGGACGTAGAGACCCAGTACTTC

D: NA
J: TRBJ2-2
size: NA
V: TRBV5-1
CDR3: CASSFQGNTGELFF
DNA: TGCGCCAGCAGCTTCCAGGGCAACACCGGGGAGCTGTTTTTT

D: NA
J: TRBJ2-7
size: NA
V: TRBV15
CDR3: CATSPQLFYEQYF
DNA: TGTGCCACCAGCCCACAGCTTTTCTACGAGCAGTACTTC

D: TRBD1
J: TRBJ2-1
size: NA
V: TRBV6-6
CDR3: CASRLGQGESEQFF
DNA: TGTGCCAGCAGGCTCGGACAGGGGGAATCTGAGCAGTTCTTC

D: NA
J: TRBJ2-7
size: NA
V: TRBV19
CDR3: CASSIARTYEQYF
DNA: TGTGCCAGTAGTATAGCCAGGACCTACGAGCAGTACTTC

D: NA
J: TRBJ2-2
size: once
V: TRBV19
CDR3: CASSEQGYPGELFF
DNA: TGTGCCAGTAGCGAACAGGGCTATCCCGGGGAGCTGTTTTTT

D: NA
J: TRBJ1-2
size: NA
V: TRBV15
CDR3: CATSGRRGSYGYTF
DNA: TGTGCCACCAGCGGAAGGCGAGGTTCTTATGGCTACACCTTC

D: TRBD1
J: TRBJ1-1
size: NA
V: TRBV30
CDR3: CAWRRDRPDTEAFF
DNA: TGTGCCTGGAGAAGGGACAGGCCTGACACTGAAGCTTTCTTT

D: NA
J: TRBJ2-1
size: NA
V: TRBV5-1
CDR3: CASSPTPSSYNEQFF
DNA: TGCGCCAGCAGCCCAACACCTAGCTCCTACAATGAGCAGTTCTTC

D: TRBD2
J: TRBJ2-1
size: NA
V: TRBV25-1
CDR3: CASSRIAGGRYNEQFF
DNA: TGTGCCAGCAGTCGTATAGCGGGGGGTCGTTACAATGAGCAGTTCTTC

D: NA
J: TRBJ2-7
size: NA
V: TRBV7-5
CDR3: CARGINGTSSYEQYF
DNA: TGTGCCAGAGGCATAAATGGCACTAGCTCCTACGAGCAGTACTTC

D: NA
J: TRBJ2-7
size: NA
V: TRBV7-2
CDR3: CASSPTRAEQYF
DNA: TGTGCCAGCAGCCCAACCAGGGCCGAGCAGTACTTC

D: NA
J: TRBJ2-3
size: once
V: TRBV7-9
CDR3: CASSSPSSDTQYF
DNA: TGTGCCAGCAGCTCCCCCAGTTCAGATACGCAGTATTTT

D: NA
J: TRBJ1-2
size: NA
V: TRBV5-1
CDR3: CASSHDSSYGYTF
DNA: TGCGCCAGCAGCCACGACAGCAGCTATGGCTACACCTTC

D: NA
J: TRBJ2-1
size: once
V: TRBV5-1
CDR3: CASSLGGSYNEQFF
DNA: TGCGCCAGCAGCTTAGGGGGCTCCTACAATGAGCAGTTCTTC

D: TRBD2
J: TRBJ2-7
size: NA
V: TRBV3-1/TRBV3-2
CDR3: CASAGRETGEQYF
DNA: TGTGCCAGCGCCGGGAGGGAAACAGGCGAGCAGTACTTC

D: NA
J: TRBJ2-7
size: NA
V: TRBV21-1
CDR3: CASSKEAGGKDDEQYF
DNA: TGTGCCAGCAGCAAAGAGGCAGGGGGGAAGGATGACGAGCAGTACTTC

D: NA
J: TRBJ2-3
size: NA
V: TRBV18
CDR3: CASSPRIGSGDTQYF
DNA: TGTGCCAGCTCACCACGAATTGGTAGCGGAGATACGCAGTATTTT

D: NA
J: TRBJ1-6
size: NA
V: TRBV6-5
CDR3: CASSYSLGQGNSPLHF
DNA: TGTGCCAGCAGTTACTCGTTGGGGCAGGGGAATTCACCCCTCCACTTT

D: NA
J: TRBJ2-1
size: NA
V: TRBV27
CDR3: CASSLDSMPYNEQFF
DNA: TGTGCCAGCAGTTTGGACTCGATGCCTTACAATGAGCAGTTCTTC

D: TRBD1
J: TRBJ1-4
size: NA
V: TRBV19
CDR3: CASTDRGYMEKLFF
DNA: TGTGCCAGTACAGACAGGGGGTACATGGAAAAACTGTTTTTT

D: TRBD1
J: TRBJ1-2
size: NA
V: TRBV5-6
CDR3: CASSTPQGQGLYGYTF
DNA: TGTGCCAGCAGCACCCCCCAGGGACAGGGCCTCTATGGCTACACCTTC

D: TRBD1
J: TRBJ1-2
size: few
V: TRBV6-6
CDR3: CASSYSDRAAYGYTF
DNA: TGTGCCAGCAGTTACTCTGACAGGGCGGCCTATGGCTACACCTTC

D: NA
J: TRBJ2-5
size: NA
V: TRBV6-2/TRBV6-3
CDR3: CASSYYGGETQYF
DNA: TGTGCCAGCAGTTACTACGGAGGGGAGACCCAGTACTTC

D: TRBD1
J: TRBJ2-7
size: NA
V: TRBV18
CDR3: CASSPPDRGPYEQYF
DNA: TGTGCCAGCTCACCCCCGGACAGGGGGCCTTACGAGCAGTACTTC

D: TRBD1
J: TRBJ1-5
size: few
V: TRBV3-1/TRBV3-2
CDR3: CASSQGTGDQPQHF
DNA: TGTGCCAGCAGCCAAGGGACAGGGGATCAGCCCCAGCATTTT

D: NA
J: TRBJ1-2
size: NA
V: TRBV15
CDR3: CATSRGGLLGSNYGYTF
DNA: TGTGCCACCAGCAGGGGGGGTTTACTCGGGTCTAACTATGGCTACACCTTC

D: NA
J: TRBJ2-1
size: NA
V: TRBV9
CDR3: CASSAGTPSSYNEQFF
DNA: TGTGCCAGCAGCGCGGGAACTCCGAGCTCCTACAATGAGCAGTTCTTC

D: TRBD1
J: TRBJ1-3
size: NA
V: TRBV4-1
CDR3: CASSHVGQASGNTIYF
DNA: TGCGCCAGCAGCCACGTTGGACAGGCCTCTGGAAACACCATATATTTT

D: NA
J: TRBJ1-1
size: NA
V: TRBV7-9
CDR3: CASSPGNEAFF
DNA: TGTGCCAGCAGCCCAGGGAATGAAGCTTTCTTT

D: NA
J: TRBJ1-4
size: once
V: TRBV7-6
CDR3: CASSLGDRINEKLFF
DNA: TGTGCCAGCAGCTTAGGAGACAGGATTAATGAAAAACTGTTTTTT

D: NA
J: TRBJ2-5
size: NA
V: TRBV2
CDR3: CASSERGETQYF
DNA: TGTGCCAGCAGTGAACGGGGAGAGACCCAGTACTTC

D: NA
J: TRBJ1-4
size: NA
V: TRBV7-9
CDR3: CASSLGGRADEKLFF
DNA: TGTGCCAGCAGCTTAGGGGGCAGGGCGGATGAAAAACTGTTTTTT

D: NA
J: TRBJ2-1
size: NA
V: TRBV6-4
CDR3: CASSEQEGEQFF
DNA: TGTGCCAGCAGTGAACAGGAGGGTGAGCAGTTCTTC

D: TRBD2
J: TRBJ2-3
size: NA
V: TRBV3-1/TRBV3-2
CDR3: CASKLTSGFTDTQYF
DNA: TGTGCCAGCAAACTGACTAGCGGGTTCACAGATACGCAGTATTTT

D: NA
J: TRBJ2-7
size: NA
V: TRBV6-5
CDR3: CASRLSRTYEQYF
DNA: TGTGCCAGCAGGTTAAGCCGAACCTACGAGCAGTACTTC

D: NA
J: TRBJ2-3
size: NA
V: TRBV19
CDR3: CASSPVTGRTDTQYF
DNA: TGTGCCAGTAGTCCAGTGACAGGGAGGACAGATACGCAGTATTTT

D: NA
J: TRBJ2-7
size: NA
V: TRBV11-2
CDR3: CASSPRAYEQYF
DNA: TGTGCCAGCAGCCCGAGGGCTTACGAGCAGTACTTC

D: TRBD1
J: TRBJ2-1
size: NA
V: TRBV10-3
CDR3: CAITKGDRVSNEQFF
DNA: TGTGCCATCACCAAGGGGGACAGGGTCTCCAATGAGCAGTTCTTC